This T cell receptor beta chain was sequenced during a study of Ad26.COV2.S vaccination and SARS-CoV-2 variants. Study context: Within the COV1001 Ad26.COV2.S trial arm, the donor was enrolled.

Clones were sequenced by immunoSEQ multiplex PCR, and TCRdb holds only the in-frame ones, with some missing. The data show about 500,000 clones, with nearly 90% seen just once and around 1.6% held by the top ten. With 5 bases clipped from V and 4 bases from J, the junction kept 14 bases outside the gene matches. The germline V gene has CDR1 MNHEY and CDR2 SVGEGT. This CDR3 has 16 residues. A word on this clone: Its antigen is not identified.

Study-wide points: Considerable breadth of spike-specific CD8+ and CD4+ T cell responses has reportedly been documented following vaccination.

Treatment indicated: 15 to 20 received Ad26.COV2.S at low or high dose, single or two shots; about 5 received placebo; per-sample allocation not given. Sampling happened 63 days after the first vaccine or placebo injection. The chain joins TRBV6-2 or TRBV6-3 to TRBJ2-7; 7 nucleotides agree with TRBD1. Sequencing was performed on peripheral blood, taken in a trial of Ad26.COV2.S vaccine versus placebo. This clonotype was obtained from a person aged 18-60 years who received the Ad26.COV2.S COVID-19 vaccine or a placebo. The CDR3 protein is CASSIKLGTADYEQYF. The CDR3 DNA sequence: TGTGCCAGCAGTATTAAGCTCGGGACAGCCGATTACGAGCAGTACTTC.